Described below is a single T cell receptor beta chain sequence and its context. Its target is not known. Additional DNA sequences in this sample encode the identical CDR3. The data belong to a study of CD8+ T cells in alopecia areata. Overall study results and limits: Compared with normal scalp, lesional scalp had higher clonality and more expanded CD8+ clones.

The V gene lost 4 bases and the J gene lost 3 bases, with 4 bases spanning the gap. This CDR3 comprises 11 residues. CDR1 is SGHVS and CDR2 is FQNEAQ in the germline V gene. Treatment noted: oral pan-JAK inhibitor, 5-10 mg twice daily. Reverse transcribed after extraction, RNA yielded cDNA as the sequencing template. Profiling relied on immunoSEQ multiplex PCR, and the TCRdb table lists in-frame clones only, not all of them. The sample records roughly 140,000 clones, approximately 80% being singletons. The source of this sequence is a human donor with alopecia areata. V is TRBV7-8 and J is TRBJ2-7; D ambiguous. The material was CD8+ T cells sorted from blood, obtained at week 4, from a patient treated with tofacitinib. The CDR3 here is CASSSYYEQYF. Written as DNA, the CDR3 is TGTGCCAGCAGCTCTTACTACGAGCAGTACTTC.